The 26 T cell receptor beta chains given below trace back to one sample, sequenced in a study of OX40 agonist ivuxolimab in advanced cancers. Here immunoSEQ multiplex PCR was the method, and the copy in TCRdb shows in-frame clones only, minus some. The sample yields tens of thousands of clones, 80% to 90% seen once. The sequenced sample was CD4+ or CD8+ T cells sorted from blood, obtained in a trial of the OX40 agonist ivuxolimab. The receptors come from an adult with an advanced solid tumor such as melanoma, head and neck, liver or kidney cancer.

This clone was recorded only once. The J gene is TRBJ2-3, the V gene TRBV19; D possibly corresponds to TRBD1 (6 bases). V was clipped by 2 bases and J by 5 bases, with 11 bases between them. CDR1 is LNHDA, CDR2 SQIVND, per germline (reference sequence). CDR3 length: 14 amino acids. The CDR3 here is CASSISKQGDTQYF. The CDR3 bases are TGTGCCAGTAGTATATCCAAACAGGGAGATACGCAGTATTTT.

The chain carries TRBV29-1 and TRBJ2-5, with 7 bases identical to TRBD2. The J segment lost 5 bases and the V segment lost 4 bases, leaving 7 bases of the junction unmatched. Germline CDR1 is SQVTM and CDR2 is ANQGSEA. The CDR3 spans 13 residues. The CDR3 region has the DNA TGCAGCGTTGGGGCGGGGGTTGGGGAGACCCAGTACTTC. Translated: CSVGAGVGETQYF. Full variable domain (remainder filled in from reference TRBV29-1 and TRBJ2-5): SAVISQKPSRDICQRGTSLTIQCQVDSQVTMMFWYRQQPGQSLTLIATANQGSEATYESGFVIDKFPISRPNLTFSTLTVSNMSPEDSSIYLCSVGAGVGETQYFGPGTRLLVL.

This rearrangement joins TRBV6-1 to TRBJ1-6, with a tentative D call TRBD1 (5 bases). CDR3 length: 13 amino acids. V was clipped by 4 bases and J by 10 bases, with 11 bases between them. Per the germline V gene, CDR1 is MNHNS and CDR2 is SASEGT. This CDR3 is CASSGDLRSPLHF. CDR3 nucleotides: TGTGCCAGCAGTGGGGACCTACGCTCACCCCTCCACTTT.

This clone was seen more than once but under ten times. This chain links TRBV5-8 with TRBJ2-7, with 7 positions matching TRBD1. Germline CDR1 is SGHTS and CDR2 is YDEGEE. V was clipped by 0 bases and J by 2 bases; unmatched bases: 11. The CDR3 spans 17 residues. CDR3 in amino acids: CASSLAWDSRRTYEQYF. The CDR3 nucleotides read TGTGCCAGCAGCTTGGCTTGGGACAGTAGGCGCACCTACGAGCAGTACTTC. Together with reference TRBV5-8 and TRBJ2-7, the CDR3 gives the full variable domain: EAGVTQSPTHLIKTRGQQATLRCSPISGHTSVYWYQQALGLGLQFLLWYDEGEERNRGNFPPRFSGRQFPNYSSELNVNALELEDSALYLCASSLAWDSRRTYEQYFGPGTRLTVT.

The chain uses TRBV28 and TRBJ1-1; 8 nucleotides match TRBD1. This CDR3 contains 15 residues. The V gene's germline CDR1 is MDHEN and CDR2 SYDVKM. The trim removed 3 bases at V and 4 bases at J, leaving 7 bases unmatched. This chain's CDR3 is CASSFGQGGGTEAFF. CDR3 coding DNA: TGTGCCAGCAGTTTTGGACAGGGAGGGGGCACTGAAGCTTTCTTT.

V and J are TRBV18 and TRBJ1-5, with D hard to call. V lost 3 bases, J lost 5 bases, and 8 bases lay in between. There are 13 residues in the CDR3. Germline lookup yields CDR1 KGHSH and CDR2 LQKENI. The CDR3 sequence: CASSPQNDQPQHF. The CDR3 region has the DNA TGTGCCAGCTCACCTCAAAACGATCAGCCCCAGCATTTT.

This clone was counted only a few times. The chain recombines TRBV2 with TRBJ1-1; maybe TRBD1 (5 bases). This CDR3 comprises 15 residues. Germline CDR1 reads SNHLY; CDR2 reads FYNNEI. V was pared by 4 bases and J by 1 base, with 13 bases between. CDR3 region: CASSAVSTENTEAFF. The CDR3 DNA is TGTGCCAGCAGTGCCGTCTCGACAGAGAACACTGAAGCTTTCTTT.

V and J are TRBV5-4 and TRBJ2-5, with D tentatively TRBD1 or TRBD2 (5 bases each). Germline V lookup: CDR1 SGHNT, CDR2 YYREEE (reference sequence). The CDR3 runs 15 residues. Trimming pared 0 bases from V and 5 bases from J, leaving 14 bases between. CDR3 in DNA: TGTGCCAGCAGCTTGGAGGGACCCCGAGGCGAGACCCAGTACTTC. Amino acids: CASSLEGPRGETQYF.

The chain combines TRBV13 with TRBJ2-4; maybe TRBD2 (7 bases). V was cut by 1 base and J by 6 bases, with 22 bases left in between. Per germline, CDR1 PRHDT and CDR2 FYEKMQ (reference sequence). There are 18 residues in the CDR3. This chain's CDR3 is CASSLEAPLGGDGNIQYF. The CDR3 nucleotides read TGTGCCAGCAGCTTAGAGGCCCCATTAGGGGGGGACGGAAACATTCAGTACTTC.

V gene TRBV28 combines with J gene TRBJ2-5; no clear D. The CDR3 loop spans 12 amino acids. Looked up from germline, CDR1 is MDHEN and CDR2 is SYDVKM. The V and J ends lost 2 bases and 9 bases respectively, with 10 bases between them. Here the CDR3 reads CASSLNRQAQYF. Here the CDR3 DNA reads TGTGCCAGCAGTTTAAATCGACAAGCCCAGTACTTC.

The chain uses TRBV2 and TRBJ2-7; D call uncertain. V lost 6 bases, J lost 7 bases, and 10 bases lay in between. The CDR3 loop spans 11 amino acids. Looked up from germline, CDR1 is SNHLY and CDR2 is FYNNEI. CDR3 nucleotide sequence: TGTGCCAGCAGCCCAACACGAGAGCAGTACTTC. Its translation: CASSPTREQYF. The complete variable domain, with remaining parts taken from reference TRBV2 and TRBJ2-7, reads EPEVTQTPSHQVTQMGQEVILRCVPISNHLYFYWYRQILGQKVEFLVSFYNNEISEKSEIFDDQFSVERPDGSNFTLKIRSTKLEDSAMYFCASSPTREQYFGPGTRLTVT.

The chain combines TRBV5-1 with TRBJ2-7, with D tentatively TRBD2 (7 bases). Trimming stripped 4 bases from V and 6 bases from J, with 23 bases between. The germline V gene has CDR1 SGHRS and CDR2 YFSETQ. CDR3 size: 16 residues. CDR3 in DNA: TGCGCCAGCAGCCCTAGAGGGGGGGTAGGTCCCACCGAGCAGTACTTC. As protein: CASSPRGGVGPTEQYF.

The rearrangement links TRBV6-1 to TRBJ1-2, with D uncertain. The CDR3 has 15 residues. Germline V CDR1 and CDR2: MNHNS, SASEGT. V was clipped by 0 bases and J by 4 bases, with 12 bases between them. CDR3 residues: CASSEAPGPGYGYTF. CDR3 sequence (DNA): TGTGCCAGCAGTGAAGCCCCCGGGCCGGGCTATGGCTACACCTTC.

This rearrangement joins TRBV5-1 to TRBJ2-1, with D possibly being TRBD2 (7 bases). The ends were cut back, 1 base at V and 6 bases at J, with 17 bases in the middle. The CDR3 is 16 residues long. Per the germline V gene, CDR1 is SGHRS and CDR2 is YFSETQ. CDR3 sequence reads: CASSLFSGGVGNEQFF. The CDR3 DNA is TGCGCCAGCAGCTTGTTCTCGGGGGGCGTTGGCAATGAGCAGTTCTTC.

The V and J genes are TRBV4-2 and TRBJ1-5; D is undetermined. Trimming cost V 0 bases and J 7 bases, with 7 bases left between them. This CDR3 region has 13 residues. The germline CDR1 and CDR2 sequences are LGHNA and YNFKEQ. The CDR3 loop reads CASSQDLGQPQHF. CDR3 bases: TGTGCCAGCAGCCAAGATTTGGGGCAGCCCCAGCATTTT.

Comments on this clone: The sample contains more than one DNA sequence encoding this CDR3. This rearrangement joins TRBV7-9 to TRBJ2-2; D might be TRBD1 (6 bases). V shed 5 bases and J shed 1 base, with 8 bases lying between them. CDR1 is SEHNR, CDR2 FQNEAQ, per germline (reference sequence). This CDR3 is built from 14 residues. CDR3 coding DNA: TGTGCCAGCAGCCTAGGGGGGAACACCGGGGAGCTGTTTTTT. Translated: CASSLGGNTGELFF.

The rearrangement links TRBV19 to TRBJ1-3; TRBD1 matches 9 bases. This CDR3 contains 14 residues. Trimming took 8 bases from V and 3 from J; bases not matched to a gene: 5. The germline CDR1 and CDR2 sequences are LNHDA and SQIVND (reference sequence). Here the CDR3 DNA reads TGTGCCAGTGCGGACAGGGGAATTGGAAACACCATATATTTT. Amino acid sequence: CASADRGIGNTIYF.

The CDR3 sequence is CASSLEGRGSPYNEQFF. In DNA form, the CDR3 reads TGTGCCAGCAGCTTAGAGGGGCGGGGGAGCCCCTACAATGAGCAGTTCTTC. This sequence joins TRBV7-2 and TRBJ2-1; 7 bases are a match to TRBD2. After removal of 1 base from V and 2 bases from J, the junction contained 8 bases not matched to a gene. The CDR3 has 17 amino acids. Germline loops: CDR1 SGHTA, CDR2 FQGNSA.

Details on this clone: One end of the junction is discordant with germline, which a read error may explain. V gene TRBV18 combines with J gene TRBJ1-1, with D uncertain. The germline CDR1 and CDR2 sequences are KGHSH and LQKENI. The CDR3 extends over 11 amino acids. CDR3 bases: TGTGCCAGCTCACCAGGGGTGTACAGCAGTTTT. As protein: CASSPGVYSSF.

The chain is built from TRBV2 and TRBJ2-4; 8 positions agree with TRBD2. The V gene's germline CDR1 is SNHLY and CDR2 FYNNEI. The ends lost 3 bases at V and 1 base at J; junction bases unmatched: 2. CDR3 length: 15 residues. In nucleotides, the CDR3 is TGTGCCAGCAGTGAGGCTAGCGGGGCCAAAAACATTCAGTACTTC. It is translated as CASSEASGAKNIQYF.

The chain combines TRBV10-3 with TRBJ2-7; the match to TRBD1 covers 7 bases. The CDR3 spans 14 residues. Germline CDR1 is ENHRY and CDR2 is SYGVKD. Losses at the gene ends were 6 bases for V and 0 bases for J; bases not matched to a gene: 5. This CDR3 reads CAISATGSSYEQYF. The CDR3 nucleotides read TGTGCCATCAGCGCGACAGGGAGCTCCTACGAGCAGTACTTC.

The chain is built from TRBV21-1 and TRBJ2-5; the table names TRBD2, a call not compared with the DNA. TRBV21-1 is annotated as a pseudogene. The CDR3 is 17 amino acids. The CDR3 bases are TGTGCCAGCAGCGGCCAAGAGTGGCGGGGGGCGCGGGAGACCCAGTACTTC. Amino acids: CASSGQEWRGARETQYF.

This clone was seen a handful of times. The V gene is TRBV19, the J gene TRBJ1-2; D is undetermined. The germline CDR1 and CDR2 sequences are LNHDA and SQIVND (reference sequence). V lost 6 bases to trimming and J lost 3 bases, with 11 bases between them. CDR3 length equals 13 residues. The CDR3 region has the DNA TGTGCCAGTAGAGTCGGGAGCCACTATGGCTACACCTTC. This encodes CASRVGSHYGYTF.

This clone was recorded only once. This sequence joins TRBV9 and TRBJ2-7; no definite D call. The CDR3 runs to 14 residues. Trimming cost V 0 bases and J 3 bases, with 10 bases left between them. The germline CDR1 and CDR2 sequences are SGDLS and YYNGEE. The CDR3 DNA follows: TGTGCCAGCAGCGTAGGAGGCAGAAACTACGAGCAGTACTTC. It yields the protein CASSVGGRNYEQYF.

The chain uses TRBV5-4 and TRBJ1-6; TRBD1 matches at 10 bases. V was pared by 4 bases and J by 9 bases, with 13 bases of the junction left unmatched. Germline values: CDR1 SGHNT, CDR2 YYREEE (reference sequence). The CDR3 covers 17 residues. For the CDR3, the DNA is TGTGCCAGCAGCGGGACTGCCTGGGACAGGGGTCGTTCACCCCTCCACTTT. Its translation: CASSGTAWDRGRSPLHF.

CDR3 DNA: TGTGCCAGCAGCTTACAATCCCGGATCAGGTCGGGGGAGACCCAGTACTTC. Its translation: CASSLQSRIRSGETQYF. The chain has TRBV7-8 and TRBJ2-5, with D perhaps matching TRBD2 (5 bases). V lost 2 bases, J lost 5 bases, and 21 bases lay in between. This CDR3 comprises 17 residues. The germline CDR1 and CDR2 sequences are SGHVS and FQNEAQ. The full variable domain, completed using reference TRBV7-8 and TRBJ2-5, is GAGVSQSPRYKVAKRGQDVALRCDPISGHVSLFWYQQALGQGPEFLTYFQNEAQLDKSGLPSDRFFAERPEGSVSTLKIQRTQQEDSAVYLCASSLQSRIRSGETQYFGPGTRLLVL.